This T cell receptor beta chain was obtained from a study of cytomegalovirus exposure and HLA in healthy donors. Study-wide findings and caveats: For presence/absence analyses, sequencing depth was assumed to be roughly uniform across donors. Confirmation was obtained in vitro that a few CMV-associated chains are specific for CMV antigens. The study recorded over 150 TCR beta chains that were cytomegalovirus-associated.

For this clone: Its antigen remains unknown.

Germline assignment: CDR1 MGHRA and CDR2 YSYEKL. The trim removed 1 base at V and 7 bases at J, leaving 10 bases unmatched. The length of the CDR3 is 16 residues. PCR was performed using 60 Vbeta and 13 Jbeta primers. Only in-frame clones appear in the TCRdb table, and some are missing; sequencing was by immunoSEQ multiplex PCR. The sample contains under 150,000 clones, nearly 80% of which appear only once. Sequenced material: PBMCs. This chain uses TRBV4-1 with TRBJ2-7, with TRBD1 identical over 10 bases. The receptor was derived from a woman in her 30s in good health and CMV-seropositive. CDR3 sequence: CASSQGGGTGVREQYF. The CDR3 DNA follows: TGCGCCAGCAGCCAAGGAGGCGGGACAGGGGTCCGGGAGCAGTACTTC.